This record concerns one T cell receptor (beta chain) sequence. This sample is part of a study of patients and donors after allogeneic stem cell transplantation. The CDR3 is made up of 14 amino acids. In germline, CDR1 is DFQATT, CDR2 SNEGSKA (reference sequence). V gave up 6 bases and J gave up 1 base, with 15 bases separating them. TCRdb re-called the RT-PCR reads through MiXCR, storing one row per CDR3 protein. The sample has a few hundred thousand distinct CDR3 sequences, about 14% seen once. The chain recombines TRBV20-1 with TRBJ1-2, with unresolved D. The receptor was derived from a human donor who was either an allogeneic HSCT recipient or a stem cell or donor lymphocyte infusion donor (not recorded which). It is not recorded whose cells these are; they may come from a transplant donor. The sample comprised blood, either unsorted or a sorted T cell fraction (not recorded which). CDR3 DNA sequence: TGCAGTGCCAATCCCGGGTCTTATAACTATGGCTACACCTTC. This encodes CSANPGSYNYGYTF.